The next 10 T cell receptor beta chains were all read from a single sample in a study of Ad26.COV2.S vaccination and SARS-CoV-2 variants. Indicated treatment: roughly 20 received Ad26.COV2.S at low or high dose, single or two shots; roughly five received placebo; per-sample allocation not given. All samples were drawn on day 63, counting from the first vaccine or placebo injection. Assay: immunoSEQ multiplex PCR; the TCRdb copy retains only in-frame clones and omits some. There are hundreds of thousands of clones in the sample; around 89% occur only once, and approximately 1.5% lies in the top ten. Sequenced material: peripheral blood, taken in a trial of Ad26.COV2.S vaccine versus placebo. Receptors were obtained from a person aged 18 to 59 who received the Ad26.COV2.S COVID-19 vaccine or a placebo.

The chain carries TRBV7-2 and TRBJ2-2; no clear D. Looked up from germline, CDR1 is SGHTA and CDR2 is FQGNSA. CDR3 length equals 14 residues. Trimming pared 8 bases from V and 3 bases from J, leaving 13 bases between. The CDR3 loop is CASGSGRHTGELFF. DNA of the CDR3: TGTGCCAGCGGATCAGGAAGGCACACCGGGGAGCTGTTTTTT.

The chain uses TRBV18 and TRBJ1-2; TRBD1 aligns across 10 bases. CDR1 and CDR2 from the germline V gene are KGHSH and LQKENI. This CDR3 comprises 14 residues. Unmatched junction bases numbered 1, after V lost 2 bases and J lost 4 bases. The CDR3 is CASSPWDRGYGYTF. The CDR3 DNA follows: TGTGCCAGCTCACCATGGGACAGGGGCTATGGCTACACCTTC.

This clone was seen only once. The chain is built from TRBV7-9 and TRBJ2-2; 7 bases fit TRBD2. Germline V gene data show CDR1 as SEHNR and CDR2 as FQNEAQ (reference sequence). V lost 2 bases, J lost 4 bases, and 7 bases stayed unmatched. The CDR3 contains 16 residues. CDR3 in amino acids: CASSLSAGVGTGELFF. The CDR3 DNA reads as TGTGCCAGCAGCTTATCCGCGGGAGTCGGCACCGGGGAGCTGTTTTTT.

In regard to this clone: The same CDR3 arises from other DNA sequences in this sample as well. The chain joins TRBV29-1 to TRBJ1-1, with D possibly being TRBD1 (6 bases). CDR3 length: 13 residues. V was trimmed by 6 bases and J by 1 base, leaving 12 bases between them. The germline V gene encodes CDR1 SQVTM and CDR2 ANQGSEA. The CDR3 protein is CSVPGHSNTEAFF. The DNA of the CDR3 is TGCAGCGTCCCGGGACACTCGAACACTGAAGCTTTCTTT.

CDR3 amino acids: CASSLERGVSYNEQFF. CDR3 in DNA: TGTGCCAGCAGCTTGGAGCGGGGGGTCTCCTACAATGAGCAGTTCTTC. V usage is TRBV5-6 and J usage is TRBJ2-1, with 9 nucleotides matching TRBD2. The V segment lost 0 bases and the J segment 0 bases; nucleotides outside the gene matches: 1. The CDR3 consists of 16 residues. Per the germline V gene, CDR1 is SGHDT and CDR2 is YYEEEE.

The chain employs TRBV14 and TRBJ1-6; D gene ambiguous. V lost 1 base to trimming and J lost 6 bases, with 13 bases between them. Germline values: CDR1 SGHDN, CDR2 FVKESK. This CDR3 comprises 16 residues. The CDR3 is CASSQGGPEANSPLHF. The DNA for the CDR3 is TGTGCCAGCAGCCAAGGAGGTCCGGAGGCTAATTCACCCCTCCACTTT.

This clone occurred once. The genes are TRBV7-8 and TRBJ1-4, with D tentatively TRBD1 (5 bases). V shed 4 bases and J shed 9 bases, with 9 bases lying between them. Germline CDR1 reads SGHVS; CDR2 reads FQNEAQ. The CDR3 is 12 amino acids. This chain's CDR3 is CASSSGTQKLFF. The CDR3 DNA reads TGTGCCAGCAGCTCCGGGACTCAAAAACTGTTTTTT.

The chain recombines TRBV19 with TRBJ2-1; 9 positions match TRBD1. The CDR3 has 14 amino acids. J gave up 2 bases and V 7 bases, and 3 bases lay outside the gene matches. The germline V gene encodes CDR1 LNHDA and CDR2 SQIVND (reference sequence). Written as DNA, the CDR3 is TGTGCCAGTAAAGGGACAGGGCCCTACAATGAGCAGTTCTTC. Protein: CASKGTGPYNEQFF.

The chain carries TRBV11-2 and TRBJ1-4; possible D gene TRBD1, 6 bases. The germline gives CDR1 SGHAT, CDR2 FQNNGV. This CDR3 is built from 15 residues. Deletions cut 6 bases from V and 4 bases from J, with 15 bases between. The CDR3 DNA follows: TGTGCCAGCAGTCGTAGACAGGTCAATAATGAAAAACTGTTTTTT. The encoded protein is CASSRRQVNNEKLFF.

The chain links TRBV6-5 to TRBJ1-1; D gene unclear. V was pared by 7 bases and J by 6 bases, with 12 bases between. This CDR3 contains 12 residues. CDR1 and CDR2 (germline): MNHEY, SVGAGI. CDR3 nucleotide sequence: TGTGCCAGCAAGGTAGAAAAAGCTGAAGCTTTCTTT. Translated: CASKVEKAEAFF.